This paragraph covers one TCR beta chain sequence. TCRdb's table, derived via immunoSEQ multiplex PCR, lists solely in-frame clones and lacks some. The profile shows some 270,000 clones, 75% to 85% of them singletons. These data are taken from a study of blood T cell repertoires in COVID-19. Study at large: The origin of the acute and convalescent COVID-19 samples was the United States, Italy and Spain. T cells, B-cell-depleted T cells, or PBMCs supplied cDNA or gDNA.

V was cut by 3 bases and J by 0 bases, with 12 bases left in between. Germline V gene sequence: CDR1 SGHDT, CDR2 YYEEEE. This CDR3 has 15 amino acids. Sequences were obtained from PBMCs or T cells enriched from blood (not recorded which). The V gene is TRBV5-6, the J gene TRBJ1-2; D is ambiguous. The sequence was collected from a woman aged 50 to 60 with acute COVID-19. In nucleotides, the CDR3 is TGTGCCAGCAGCTCGGGAGGCAGCGCTAACTATGGCTACACCTTC. Its protein is CASSSGGSANYGYTF.